This paragraph covers one T cell receptor (beta chain) sequence. The data belong to a study of blood T cell repertoires in COVID-19. Original processing methods: Nucleated cell number was recorded as an estimate derived from reference gene primer amplification. Profiling relied on immunoSEQ multiplex PCR, and the TCRdb table lists in-frame clones only, not all of them. That table gives V, J and clone size, and the DNA gave D and trimming. This table holds approximately 270,000 clones, 91% found once. Sequenced input: PBMCs or T cells enriched from blood (not recorded which). The receptor was derived from a human donor in a cohort exposed to, infected with or recovered from COVID-19 (not recorded which). The donor label of this sample is uncertain.

CDR3 residues: CASRGVGYTF. CDR3 coding DNA: TGTGCCAGCAGAGGAGTAGGCTACACCTTC. The V call is TRBV3-1 (or the pseudogene TRBV3-2), the J call TRBJ1-2; D is ambiguous. Germline V gene data show CDR1 as LGHDT and CDR2 as YNNKEL (reference sequence). CDR3 length: 10 residues. Trimming shortened V by 6 bases and J by 8 bases, and 7 bases separated the two germline ends.